The TCR beta chain under discussion was sequenced for a study of blood T cell repertoires in COVID-19. Study at large: PBMCs, B-cell-depleted T cells, or T cells were the source of the cDNA or gDNA that made up the material.

In the authors' workflow: Estimation of nucleated cell counts relied on the amplification of reference gene primers. Generated by immunoSEQ multiplex PCR, the TCRdb table keeps only in-frame clones and is missing some. V and J calls and clone size come straight from that table; D and trimming were deduced from the DNA. The data contain approximately 210,000 clones, about 84% of them singletons. The study recruited people aged roughly 18 to 100 years across around 23 US areas. Grouping used clinical history reported by participants in a survey and questionnaire. The CDR3 length is 15 residues. Germline CDR1 reads MNHEY; CDR2 reads SVGAGI. Trimming removed 0 bases at V and 2 bases at J, with 9 bases between.

The chain recombines TRBV6-5 with TRBJ2-3, with TRBD2 as a possible D gene (6 bases). The sequence came from a man aged 30 to 45 with acute COVID-19. Sequenced input: PBMCs or T cells enriched from blood (not recorded which). Here the CDR3 reads CASSYSGGATDTQYF. In nucleotides, the CDR3 is TGTGCCAGCAGTTACTCCGGCGGGGCCACAGATACGCAGTATTTT.